The clone carrying this TCR beta chain was recorded at least ten times. Its antigen is unidentified. The entry originates in a study of T cells in Graves' hyperthyroidism and ophthalmopathy. RNA transcripts were the template for amplifying TCR beta CDR3 regions. TCR CDR3 regions were first amplified by RT-PCR with HTBI primers. TCRdb redid the calling of the multiplex PCR reads with MiXCR, one entry per CDR3 protein. The sample contains more than 500,000 distinct CDR3 sequences, around 16% of which appear only once. Those patients with uncontrolled infection, other autoimmune disease, pregnancy or lactation were excluded. CDR1 is SNHLY, CDR2 FYNNEI, per germline. Trimming took 8 bases from V and 7 from J; bases not matched to a gene: 14. This CDR3 spans 14 amino acids. Study-wide points: Using 13 V-J features, a model discriminated ophthalmopathy from stable hyperthyroidism. Clonotypes that were expanded in thyroid above 0.001 mostly appeared in blood too.

This receptor was identified in a woman in her 30s with Graves' ophthalmopathy. The chain links TRBV2 to TRBJ2-7; 7 bases line up with TRBD1. Sequences were obtained from blood. Written as DNA, the CDR3 is TGTGCCAGCGGTCCGACAGGGCCTTTTCGGGAGCAGTACTTC. Its translation: CASGPTGPFREQYF.